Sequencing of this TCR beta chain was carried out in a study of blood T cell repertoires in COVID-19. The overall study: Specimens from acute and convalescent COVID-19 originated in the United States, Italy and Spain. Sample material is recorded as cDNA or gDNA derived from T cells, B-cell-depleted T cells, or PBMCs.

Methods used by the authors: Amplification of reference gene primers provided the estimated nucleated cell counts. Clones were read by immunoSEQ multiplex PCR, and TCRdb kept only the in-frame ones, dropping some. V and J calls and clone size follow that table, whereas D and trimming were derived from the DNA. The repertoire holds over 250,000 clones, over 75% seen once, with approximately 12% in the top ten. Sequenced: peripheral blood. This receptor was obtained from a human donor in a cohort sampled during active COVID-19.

CDR3 nucleotide sequence: TGTGCCAGCAGACCTCGGGGGGGAACTAGTTCATACAATGAGCAGTTCTTC. Translated: CASRPRGGTSSYNEQFF. The chain uses TRBV3-1 (or the pseudogene TRBV3-2) and TRBJ2-1, with 8 bases lining up with TRBD2. Germline V gene data show CDR1 as LGHDT and CDR2 as YNNKEL (reference sequence). CDR3 length: 17 amino acids. Losses at the gene ends were 6 bases for V and 4 bases for J; bases not matched to a gene: 14.